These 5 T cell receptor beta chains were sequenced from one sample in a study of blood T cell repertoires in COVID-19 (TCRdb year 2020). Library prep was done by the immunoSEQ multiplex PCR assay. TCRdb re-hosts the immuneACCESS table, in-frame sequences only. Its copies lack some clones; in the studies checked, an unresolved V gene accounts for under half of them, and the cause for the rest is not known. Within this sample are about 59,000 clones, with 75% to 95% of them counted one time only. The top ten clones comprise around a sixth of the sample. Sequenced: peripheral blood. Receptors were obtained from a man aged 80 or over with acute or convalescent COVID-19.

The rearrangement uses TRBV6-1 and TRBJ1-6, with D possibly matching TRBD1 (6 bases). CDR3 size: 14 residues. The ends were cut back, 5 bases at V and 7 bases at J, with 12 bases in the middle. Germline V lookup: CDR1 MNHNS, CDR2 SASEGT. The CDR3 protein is CASSLQGRNSPLHF. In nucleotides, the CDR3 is TGTGCCAGCAGTTTACAGGGAAGGAATTCACCCCTCCACTTT.

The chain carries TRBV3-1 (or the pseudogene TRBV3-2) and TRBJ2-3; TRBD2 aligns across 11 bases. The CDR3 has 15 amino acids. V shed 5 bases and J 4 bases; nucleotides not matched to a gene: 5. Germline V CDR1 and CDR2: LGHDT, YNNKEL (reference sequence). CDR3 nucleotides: TGTGCCAGCAGCGCACCGGGACTAGCGGCAGATACGCAGTATTTT. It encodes CASSAPGLAADTQYF.

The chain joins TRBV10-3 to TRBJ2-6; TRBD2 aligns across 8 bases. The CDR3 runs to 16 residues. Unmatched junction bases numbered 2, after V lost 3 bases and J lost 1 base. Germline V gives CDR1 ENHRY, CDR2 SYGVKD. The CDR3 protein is CAISDAGGSGANVLTF. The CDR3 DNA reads TGTGCCATCAGTGACGCGGGGGGTTCTGGGGCCAACGTCCTGACTTTC.

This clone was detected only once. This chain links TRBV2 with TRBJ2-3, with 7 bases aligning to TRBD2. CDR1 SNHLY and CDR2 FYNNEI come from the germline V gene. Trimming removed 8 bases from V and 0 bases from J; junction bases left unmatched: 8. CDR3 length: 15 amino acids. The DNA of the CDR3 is TGTGCCAGCTCCCGGGACTATCCTAGCACAGATACGCAGTATTTT. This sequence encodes CASSRDYPSTDTQYF.

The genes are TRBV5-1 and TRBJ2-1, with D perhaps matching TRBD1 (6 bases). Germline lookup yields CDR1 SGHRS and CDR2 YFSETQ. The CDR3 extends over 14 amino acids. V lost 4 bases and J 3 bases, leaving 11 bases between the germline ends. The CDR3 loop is CASSPGQIYNEQFF. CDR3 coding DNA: TGCGCCAGCAGCCCGGGACAAATCTACAATGAGCAGTTCTTC.